This entry is about one T cell receptor (beta chain). The primer mix had 60 Vbeta and 13 Jbeta primers. TCRdb keeps only in-frame clones here, not all; method: immunoSEQ multiplex PCR. This table has 99,000 or so clones, less than 85% appearing once. The sample is drawn from a study of cytomegalovirus exposure and HLA in healthy donors. The receptor's source is a man in his forties in good health and CMV-seropositive. The material sequenced was PBMCs.

Written as DNA, the CDR3 is TGTGCCAGCAGCTGGGGACAGGGTGGATCCGGGGAGCTGTTTTTT. Amino acid sequence: CASSWGQGGSGELFF. This chain connects TRBV5-6 to TRBJ2-2, with 9 bases identical to TRBD1. Germline CDR1 is SGHDT and CDR2 is YYEEEE. This CDR3 has 15 residues. The trim removed 3 bases at V and 6 bases at J, leaving 6 bases unmatched.